The rows below give T cell receptor beta chains drawn from one sample of a study of pediatric ulcerative colitis. Produced via immunoSEQ multiplex PCR; TCRdb's table is partial and in-frame only. In the table there are some 50,000 clones, about four fifths of which are singletons. Sequenced sample: gut tissue. The source is a girl between 10 and 17 years old with moderate ulcerative colitis. Each CDR3 is given without its conserved first and last residue.

v_call: TRBV27
cdr3_length: 11
cdr3_aa: ASSFQGAYEQY

v_call: TRBV7-9
cdr3_length: 11
cdr3_aa: ASSPDTYQPQH

v_call: TRBV11-2
cdr3_length: 11
cdr3_aa: ASSNGQAAEAF

v_call: TRBV9
cdr3_length: 13
cdr3_aa: ASSVVPPEVLGYT

v_call: TRBV5-1
cdr3_length: 14
cdr3_aa: ASSLGPRDGNSPLH

v_call: TRBV11-2
cdr3_length: 14
cdr3_aa: ASSLDATGDNSPLH

v_call: TRBV4-1
cdr3_length: 13
cdr3_aa: ASSQGMGQTYEQY

v_call: TRBV6-5
cdr3_length: 13
cdr3_aa: ASSANRGNNSPLH

v_call: TRBV5-1
cdr3_length: 11
cdr3_aa: ASSLGGNTEAF

v_call: TRBV10-3
cdr3_length: 12
cdr3_aa: ATRAAGSNSPLH

v_call: TRBV27
cdr3_length: 13
cdr3_aa: ASRPLLVGLETQY

v_call: TRBV28
cdr3_length: 11
cdr3_aa: ASSGDYTGELF

v_call: TRBV5-1
cdr3_length: 15
cdr3_aa: ASSLYTTSGSRGTQY

v_call: TRBV4-1
cdr3_length: 12
cdr3_aa: ASSQEPDFYGYT

v_call: TRBV7-9
cdr3_length: 14
cdr3_aa: ASSPNGREGHGEQF

v_call: TRBV9
cdr3_length: 19
cdr3_aa: ASSGRVKLLAGDVKAGELF

v_call: TRBV4-1
cdr3_length: 15
cdr3_aa: ASSQGGVGTGTGELF

v_call: TRBV5-1
cdr3_length: 15
cdr3_aa: ASSLGPSGRITDTQY

v_call: TRBV27
cdr3_length: 11
cdr3_aa: ASSLSLVHEQY

v_call: TRBV4-1
cdr3_length: 13
cdr3_aa: ASSQEVRDSYGYT

v_call: TRBV4-1
cdr3_length: 16
cdr3_aa: ASSQEGEATGGIYEQY

v_call: TRBV6-5
cdr3_length: 10
cdr3_aa: ASSYGGYEQF

v_call: TRBV6-6
cdr3_length: 13
cdr3_aa: ASRRQAFSGNTIY

v_call: TRBV7-8
cdr3_length: 12
cdr3_aa: ASSPAGLEETQY

v_call: TRBV29-1
cdr3_length: 10
cdr3_aa: SVAFDWLEQF

v_call: TRBV5-1
cdr3_length: 14
cdr3_aa: ASSREAASSNEKLF

v_call: TRBV30
cdr3_length: 10
cdr3_aa: AWSRTGGIDT

v_call: TRBV2
cdr3_length: 15
cdr3_aa: ASSESFKNLGTDTQY